The rows below give T cell receptor beta chains drawn from one sample of a study of blood T cell repertoires in COVID-19. The protocol was immunoSEQ multiplex PCR, while the TCRdb copy is restricted to in-frame clones and leaves out a portion. The sample has 95,000 to 120,000 clones; 81% are singletons. The sequenced material came from peripheral blood. The receptors here all came from a middle-aged man with acute or convalescent COVID-19. CDR3s include the opening cysteine and the closing phenylalanine or tryptophan. Some rows mark clone size as missing; the rest say once, few, many or name a class of expanded clone.

clone size	V gene	J gene	CDR3 protein
-	TRBV6-1	TRBJ1-2	CASSESPGFQSNYGYTF
-	TRBV10-3	TRBJ2-3	CAIDDRGSDTQYF
once	TRBV29-1	TRBJ2-7	CSVFTGGELSEQYF
few	TRBV4-1	TRBJ1-3	CASSQDFSGQGRRNTIYF
-	TRBV30	TRBJ2-3	CAWSPGQGIDTQYF
-	TRBV28	TRBJ2-7	CASRVGQPYEQYF
few	TRBV9	TRBJ2-7	CASSPGGYEQYF
-	TRBV5-4	TRBJ2-1	CASSLPSGGANEQFF
-	TRBV19	TRBJ1-2	CASSIAGRESYGYTF
-	TRBV5-3	TRBJ2-1	CARSPHSGALEAYNEQFF
-	TRBV6-5	TRBJ1-1	CASTRGDTEAFF
-	TRBV5-4	TRBJ1-2	CASSSPGQGGYTF
-	TRBV5-1	TRBJ1-6	CASSLVGRESPLHF
-	TRBV5-4	TRBJ2-3	CASSLERGRPPGTQYF
few	TRBV11-1	TRBJ1-1	CASSFNRNTEAFF
-	TRBV10-3	TRBJ1-1	CAISDREGVGTEAFF
-	TRBV6-1	TRBJ2-1	CASSEALAGSYNEQFF
-	TRBV5-1	TRBJ1-5	CASSLGTGGPLEPQHF
-	TRBV5-1	TRBJ2-7	CASSLHLGAEGGEQYF
-	TRBV19	TRBJ2-3	CASSIAQRGGEDTQYF
-	TRBV4-1	TRBJ2-5	CASSQLAGIPETQYF
-	TRBV7-2	TRBJ2-1	CASSLVGGSFRVYNEQFF